These 23 T cell receptor beta chains were all obtained from the same sample, sequenced in a study of response to subunit inactivated influenza vaccine (dated by TCRdb to 2017 to 2018). Libraries came from RT-PCR. Instrument used: Illumina HiSeq 2500. TCRdb's own reprocessing of the public reads used fastp at Q25 and MiXCR and kept productive beta chains. Rows with one shared CDR3 protein collapse into an entry with the most common genes and DNA. This sample holds about 530,000 distinct CDR3 sequences; roughly 13% were observed only once. Around 13% of the sample lies in the top ten. The sample's time point label, in plain terms: 45 days after influenza vaccine administration. The starting material was PBMCs from blood, obtained roughly 45 days after vaccination. These receptors originate from a man aged 45-60 years who received an inactivated influenza vaccine. Donor details come from another sample of the same person, matched by shared clones.

This sequence joins TRBV24-1 and TRBJ2-1; TRBD1 aligns across 8 bases. The CDR3 extends over 16 amino acids. J lost 9 bases, V lost 5 bases, and 14 bases had no gene match. Germline V lookup: CDR1 KGHDR, CDR2 SFDVKD. DNA of the CDR3: TGTGCCACCAGTGGTTGGACAGGGAGTATGGAGAGTGAGCAGTTCTTC. The encoded protein is CATSGWTGSMESEQFF.

There are many counts of this clonotype. The V gene is TRBV20-1, the J gene TRBJ2-7; TRBD1 agrees at 11 bases. Per the germline V gene, CDR1 is DFQATT and CDR2 is SNEGSKA (reference sequence). The V gene end was trimmed by 8 bases and the J gene end by 4 bases; junction bases not matched to a gene: 7. This CDR3 comprises 13 residues. Here the CDR3 reads CSSPGQGAYEQYF. The CDR3 region has the DNA TGCAGTTCGCCCGGACAGGGGGCTTACGAGCAGTACTTC.

This clonotype was seen many times. The chain carries TRBV20-1 and TRBJ2-2; D call uncertain. Germline V gene sequence: CDR1 DFQATT, CDR2 SNEGSKA (reference sequence). V gave up 1 base and J gave up 4 bases, with 10 bases separating them. The CDR3 sequence is 14 residues long. The CDR3 DNA reads TGCAGTGCTAGAGCTTCCCCAGGCACCGGGGAGCTGTTTTTT. It specifies CSARASPGTGELFF.

The chain is built from TRBV10-3 and TRBJ2-1; unclear D gene. Per germline, CDR1 ENHRY and CDR2 SYGVKD. The CDR3 is 14 residues long. The V and J ends lost 7 bases and 6 bases respectively, with 16 bases between them. The CDR3 here is CAIIRDTTRNEQFF. The CDR3 DNA reads as TGTGCCATCATTCGTGACACTACCCGCAATGAGCAGTTCTTC.

In its sample, this clonotype was seen a few times. CDR3 sequence (DNA): TGTGCCAGCAGACCAACCGGGACAGGGGGTGGCGGCTACACCTTC. Translation: CASRPTGTGGGGYTF. The chain couples TRBV6-2 or TRBV6-3 to TRBJ1-2; 11 nucleotides agree with TRBD1. The germline CDR1 and CDR2 sequences are MNHEY and SVGEGT. V was pared by 6 bases and J by 8 bases, with 11 bases of the junction left unmatched. The CDR3 loop spans 15 amino acids.

The sample holds a few counts of this clonotype. The chain links TRBV7-9 to TRBJ2-6; 9 nucleotides agree with TRBD2. Per germline, CDR1 SEHNR and CDR2 FQNEAQ (reference sequence). The V and J ends lost 5 bases and 2 bases, in that order; junction bases with no gene match: 4. The CDR3 consists of 16 residues. As DNA, the CDR3 is TGTGCCAGCAGCCATAGCGGGGGAACTGGGGCCAACGTCCTGACTTTC. This sequence encodes CASSHSGGTGANVLTF.

This clonotype was found a few times. The rearrangement uses TRBV20-1 and TRBJ2-1; 8 bases are a match to TRBD2. CDR1 DFQATT and CDR2 SNEGSKA come from the germline V gene (reference sequence). The V gene end was trimmed by 2 bases and the J gene end by 4 bases; junction bases not matched to a gene: 7. CDR3 length: 15 amino acids. CDR3 nucleotide sequence: TGCAGTGCTAGATCGAGCGGGAGTAATTACAATGAGCAGTTCTTC. Translation: CSARSSGSNYNEQFF.

The chain carries TRBV14 and TRBJ2-7, with 10 bases matching TRBD2. CDR3 length: 16 amino acids. V lost 5 bases and J lost 1; bases outside the gene matches: 8. Germline V gene data show CDR1 as SGHDN and CDR2 as FVKESK. The DNA of the CDR3 is TGTGCCAGCAGCTCCATTAGCGGGGGGTCATCCTACGAGCAGTACTTC. Protein: CASSSISGGSSYEQYF. The full variable domain, completed using reference TRBV14 and TRBJ2-7, is EAGVTQFPSHSVIEKGQTVTLRCDPISGHDNLYWYRRVMGKEIKFLLHFVKESKQDESGMPNNRFLAERTGGTYSTLKVQPAELEDSGVYFCASSSISGGSSYEQYFGPGTRLTVT.

The chain combines TRBV7-3 with TRBJ2-3, with a possible D match to TRBD2 (5 bases). Trimming pared 3 bases from V and 0 bases from J, leaving 10 bases between. CDR1 and CDR2 from the germline V gene are SGHTA and FQGTGA. There are 15 residues in the CDR3. CDR3 sequence reads: CASSLIGSSTDTQYF. CDR3 DNA: TGTGCCAGCAGCTTGATAGGGAGTAGCACAGATACGCAGTATTTT.

This clonotype showed up many times. CDR3 protein: CASSRAGSDTQYF. The CDR3 bases are TGTGCCAGCTCCCGAGCCGGGTCAGATACGCAGTATTTT. V gene TRBV28 combines with J gene TRBJ2-3; D gene unclear. The CDR3 is 13 residues long. Trimming shortened V by 8 bases and J by 4 bases, and 13 bases separated the two germline ends. Per germline, CDR1 MDHEN and CDR2 SYDVKM.

This clonotype was recorded once. The rearrangement links TRBV27 to TRBJ2-1; maybe TRBD1 (5 bases). Germline-derived CDR1 and CDR2 are MNHEY and SMNVEV (reference sequence). Trimming took off 2 bases at V and 10 bases at J, with 12 bases between the two ends. The CDR3 extends over 13 amino acids. The CDR3 spells CASSLQGAWEQFF. The DNA of the CDR3 is TGTGCCAGCAGTTTACAGGGTGCGTGGGAGCAGTTCTTC.

The chain has TRBV12-5 and TRBJ2-5; no clear D gene. The V and J ends lost 0 bases and 5 bases respectively, with 4 bases between them. The CDR3 has 12 amino acids. Per germline, CDR1 LGHNT and CDR2 FRNRAP. CDR3 loop: CASGLVTETQYF. The CDR3 DNA follows: TGTGCTAGTGGTTTGGTAACGGAGACCCAGTACTTC.

The CDR3 region is CASSKLRGETQYF. DNA for the CDR3: TGTGCCAGCAGTAAACTACGAGGGGAGACCCAGTACTTC. V gene TRBV27 combines with J gene TRBJ2-5, with a tentative D call TRBD2 (5 bases). V dropped 5 bases and J dropped 5 bases, with 12 bases sitting between them. There are 13 residues in the CDR3. From germline, CDR1 is MNHEY and CDR2 SMNVEV (reference sequence).

The chain has TRBV29-1 and TRBJ1-5; tentative D call: TRBD1 (6 bases). V shed 6 bases and J shed 0 bases, with 12 bases lying between them. The CDR3 runs 14 residues. CDR1 is SQVTM and CDR2 is ANQGSEA in the germline V gene. CDR3 DNA: TGCAGCGTAGCACAGGGAAATAGCAATCAGCCCCAGCATTTT. Amino acid sequence: CSVAQGNSNQPQHF. The variable domain in full, completed from reference TRBV29-1 and TRBJ1-5, reads SAVISQKPSRDICQRGTSLTIQCQVDSQVTMMFWYRQQPGQSLTLIATANQGSEATYESGFVIDKFPISRPNLTFSTLTVSNMSPEDSSIYLCSVAQGNSNQPQHFGDGTRLSIL.

V is TRBV20-1 and J is TRBJ2-1; weak D call: TRBD2 (5 bases). CDR3 length: 13 amino acids. The germline CDR1 and CDR2 sequences are DFQATT and SNEGSKA (reference sequence). V was trimmed by 2 bases and J by 9 bases, leaving 14 bases between them. The CDR3 DNA sequence: TGCAGTGCTAGATTAGCTGACTATATTGAGCAGTTCTTC. Translating gives CSARLADYIEQFF.

This clonotype was seen more than once but under ten times. This sequence joins TRBV6-2 or TRBV6-3 and TRBJ2-2, with 9 bases identical to TRBD2. This CDR3 is 15 amino acids long. CDR1 is MNHEY and CDR2 is SVGEGT in the germline V gene. V gave up 6 bases and J gave up 7 bases; unmatched junction bases: 9. The CDR3 spells CASRRASGTGGELFF. For the CDR3, the DNA is TGTGCCAGCAGGAGAGCTAGCGGGACTGGCGGGGAGCTGTTTTTT.

The chain is built from TRBV5-5 and TRBJ2-7; possible D gene TRBD2, 5 bases. Germline V gene sequence: CDR1 SGHKS, CDR2 YYEKEE (reference sequence). The CDR3 is 14 residues long. V was cut by 4 bases and J by 7 bases, with 18 bases left in between. The CDR3 sequence is CASSHWRSTVEQYF. The CDR3 region has the DNA TGTGCCAGCAGCCACTGGAGGTCTACGGTAGAGCAGTACTTC.

This clonotype was found a few times. The genes are TRBV3-1 and TRBJ1-1; weak D call: TRBD1 (6 bases). The CDR3 loop spans 14 amino acids. Germline CDR1 reads LGHDT; CDR2 reads YNNKEL (reference sequence). The germline V and J ends were trimmed by 0 bases and 10 bases, with 15 bases remaining between them. This chain's CDR3 is CASSQDRSQGTAFF. In DNA, the CDR3 is TGTGCCAGCAGCCAAGACCGATCACAGGGTACAGCTTTCTTT.

The rearrangement links TRBV7-8 to TRBJ2-7; D might be TRBD1 or TRBD2, each matching 5 bases. The germline V gene has CDR1 SGHVS and CDR2 FQNEAQ. The CDR3 has 14 amino acids. The V gene lost 5 bases and the J gene lost 3 bases, with 14 bases spanning the gap. The CDR3 coding sequence is TGTGCCAGCAGCCTACGGGACGCCAGCTACGAGCAGTACTTC. It translates to CASSLRDASYEQYF.

V usage is TRBV7-6 and J usage is TRBJ1-1; 9 nucleotides align to TRBD1. After removal of 4 bases from V and 0 bases from J, the junction contained 9 bases not matched to a gene. The CDR3 totals 17 residues. The germline V gene encodes CDR1 SGHVS and CDR2 FNYEAQ. DNA of the CDR3: TGTGCCAGCAGCTACGGGACAGGGTACACAATGAACACTGAAGCTTTCTTT. It yields the protein CASSYGTGYTMNTEAFF. Drawing the rest from reference TRBV7-6 and TRBJ1-1, the complete variable domain is GAGVSQSPRYKVTKRGQDVALRCDPISGHVSLYWYRQALGQGPEFLTYFNYEAQQDKSGLPNDRFSAERPEGSISTLTIQRTEQRDSAMYRCASSYGTGYTMNTEAFFGQGTRLTVV.

This rearrangement joins TRBV29-1 to TRBJ2-1; either TRBD1 or TRBD2 may fit D (5 bases each). V lost 3 bases to trimming and J lost 11 bases, with 20 bases between them. The germline V gene has CDR1 SQVTM and CDR2 ANQGSEA. The CDR3 runs to 14 residues. CDR3 sequence reads: CSVDEGWTSGKQFF. The DNA for the CDR3 is TGCAGCGTTGACGAGGGGTGGACGTCGGGTAAGCAGTTCTTC.

V usage is TRBV5-1 and J usage is TRBJ2-1; D is undetermined. The CDR3 loop spans 13 amino acids. Deletions cut 2 bases from V and 5 bases from J, with 8 bases between. The germline CDR1 and CDR2 sequences are SGHRS and YFSETQ. The CDR3 DNA reads as TGCGCCAGCAGCTTCGGACGCAACAATGAGCAGTTCTTC. Translated: CASSFGRNNEQFF. The whole variable domain, remainder taken from reference TRBV5-1 and TRBJ2-1, is KAGVTQTPRYLIKTRGQQVTLSCSPISGHRSVSWYQQTPGQGLQFLFEYFSETQRNKGNFPGRFSGRQFSNSRSEMNVSTLELGDSALYLCASSFGRNNEQFFGPGTRLTVL.

The J gene is TRBJ2-4, the V gene TRBV5-6; D is unresolved. Germline CDR1 reads SGHDT; CDR2 reads YYEEEE. V dropped 4 bases and J dropped 4 bases, with 12 bases sitting between them. The length of the CDR3 is 14 residues. The DNA for the CDR3 is TGTGCCAGCAGCCCCCCAGCCCCGAAAAACATTCAGTACTTC. Protein sequence: CASSPPAPKNIQYF. Full variable domain (outside the CDR3, taken from reference TRBV5-6 and TRBJ2-4): DAGVTQSPTHLIKTRGQQVTLRCSPKSGHDTVSWYQQALGQGPQFIFQYYEEEERQRGNFPDRFSGHQFPNYSSELNVNALLLGDSALYLCASSPPAPKNIQYFGAGTRLSVL.